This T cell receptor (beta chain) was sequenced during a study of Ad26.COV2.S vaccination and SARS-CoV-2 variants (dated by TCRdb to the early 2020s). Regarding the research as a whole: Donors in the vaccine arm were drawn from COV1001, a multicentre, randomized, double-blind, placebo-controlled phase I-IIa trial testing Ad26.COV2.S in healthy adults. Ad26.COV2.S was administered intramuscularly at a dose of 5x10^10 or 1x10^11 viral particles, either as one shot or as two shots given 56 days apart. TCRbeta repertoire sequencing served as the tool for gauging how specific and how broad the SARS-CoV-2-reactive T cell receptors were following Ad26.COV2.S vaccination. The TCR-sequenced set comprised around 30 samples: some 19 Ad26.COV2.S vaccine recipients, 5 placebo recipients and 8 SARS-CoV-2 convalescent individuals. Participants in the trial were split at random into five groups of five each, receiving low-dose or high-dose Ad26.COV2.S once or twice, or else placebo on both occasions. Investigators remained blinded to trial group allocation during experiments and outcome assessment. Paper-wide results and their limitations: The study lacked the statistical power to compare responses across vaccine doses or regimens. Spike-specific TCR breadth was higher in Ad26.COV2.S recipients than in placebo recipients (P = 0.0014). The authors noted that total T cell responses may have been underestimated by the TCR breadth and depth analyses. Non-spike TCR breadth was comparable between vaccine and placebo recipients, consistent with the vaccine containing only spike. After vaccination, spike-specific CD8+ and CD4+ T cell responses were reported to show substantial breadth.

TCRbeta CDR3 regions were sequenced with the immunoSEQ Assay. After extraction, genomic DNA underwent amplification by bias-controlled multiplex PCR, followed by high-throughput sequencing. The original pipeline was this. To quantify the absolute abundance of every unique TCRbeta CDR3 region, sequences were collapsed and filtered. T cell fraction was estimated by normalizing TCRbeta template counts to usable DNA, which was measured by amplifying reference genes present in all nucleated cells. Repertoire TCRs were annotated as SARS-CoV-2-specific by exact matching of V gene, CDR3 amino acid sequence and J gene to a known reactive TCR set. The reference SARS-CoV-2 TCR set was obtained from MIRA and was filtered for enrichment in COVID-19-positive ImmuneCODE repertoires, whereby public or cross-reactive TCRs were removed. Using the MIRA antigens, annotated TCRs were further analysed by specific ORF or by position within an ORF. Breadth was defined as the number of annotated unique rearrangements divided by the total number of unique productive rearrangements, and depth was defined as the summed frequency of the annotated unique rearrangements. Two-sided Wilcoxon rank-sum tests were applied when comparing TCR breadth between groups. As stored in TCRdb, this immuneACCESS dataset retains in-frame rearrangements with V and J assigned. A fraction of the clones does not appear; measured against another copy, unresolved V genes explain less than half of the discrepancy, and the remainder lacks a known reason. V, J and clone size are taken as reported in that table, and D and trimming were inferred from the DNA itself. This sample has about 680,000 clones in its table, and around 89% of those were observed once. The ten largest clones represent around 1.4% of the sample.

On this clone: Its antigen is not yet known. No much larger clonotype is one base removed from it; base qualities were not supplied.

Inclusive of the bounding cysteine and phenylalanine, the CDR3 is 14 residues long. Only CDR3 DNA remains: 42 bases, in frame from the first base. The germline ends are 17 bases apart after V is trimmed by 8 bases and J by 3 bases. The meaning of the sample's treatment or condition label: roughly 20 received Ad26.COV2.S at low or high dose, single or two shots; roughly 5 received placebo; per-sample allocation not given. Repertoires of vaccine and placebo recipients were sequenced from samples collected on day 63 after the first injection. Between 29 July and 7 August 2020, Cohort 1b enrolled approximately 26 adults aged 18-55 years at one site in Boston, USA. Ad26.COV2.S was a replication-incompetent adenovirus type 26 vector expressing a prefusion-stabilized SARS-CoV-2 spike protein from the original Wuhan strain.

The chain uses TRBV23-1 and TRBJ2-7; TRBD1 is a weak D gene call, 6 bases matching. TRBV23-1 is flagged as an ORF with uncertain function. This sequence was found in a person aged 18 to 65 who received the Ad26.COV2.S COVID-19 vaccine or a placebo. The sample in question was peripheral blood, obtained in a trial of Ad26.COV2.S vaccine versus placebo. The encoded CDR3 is CASRTRTESYEQYF. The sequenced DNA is TGCGCCAGCCGAACAAGGACAGAGAGCTACGAGCAGTACTTC.